The rows below give T cell receptor beta chains drawn from one sample of a study of T cell repertoires in cytomegalovirus infection. TCRdb reanalysed the reads using MiXCR and keeps one entry per CDR3 protein. The profile shows approximately 1,000,000 distinct CDR3 sequences, roughly 30% of them singletons. These receptors have no known antigen. Sequencing was performed on cultured CD8+ T cells from PBMCs, taken from culture after CMV antigen stimulation. Receptor source: a human donor in good health (CMV status not recorded). Some clones in this sample may be carry-over from other donors' samples. Both conserved end residues are part of each CDR3. The order of the fields is V gene, clone size, J gene, CDR3 protein. Size is omitted from some rows. Given values are once, few, many or a class for expanded clones.

TRBV10-3	.	TRBJ2-5	CALCLETQYF
TRBV19	.	TRBJ2-2	CASSIDPGSGELFF
TRBV27	.	TRBJ1-5	CASSLSKRVNQPQHF
TRBV15	.	TRBJ1-4	CATSRAGDFEKLFF
TRBV7-9	few	TRBJ2-1	CASNQGYNEQFF
TRBV7-8	.	TRBJ2-1	CASSLGGDRSYNEQFF
TRBV5-1	.	TRBJ1-1	CASSFLDRGTEAFF
TRBV27	.	TRBJ2-2	CASSAQGLHTGELFF
TRBV6-5	.	TRBJ1-2	CASSYTLDLPAARGYTF
TRBV7-6	many	TRBJ1-1	CASSASAGAGFVVTEAFF
TRBV7-6	.	TRBJ1-1	CASSNSDRVGNTEAFF
TRBV20-1	.	TRBJ2-2	CSAKGSNTGELFF
TRBV7-2	many	TRBJ1-5	CASSLDRDQPQHF
TRBV4-1	.	TRBJ2-1	CASSQGLEVAAYNEQFF
TRBV7-6	.	TRBJ1-2	CASSYGTEDYGYTF
TRBV4-2	.	TRBJ1-3	CASSQDLRGRGNTIYF